These 15 T cell receptor beta chains originate from one sample sequenced in a study of blood T cells in healthy people across ages (dated by TCRdb to 2015 to 2017). The library relied on 5' RACE. The instrument was an Illumina HiSeq 2500. A second 7 to 11 cycle PCR used a sample-barcoded 5' primer and a J-beta primer mix. Using fastp at Q25 and MiXCR, TCRdb reprocessed the public reads and kept productive beta chains. Each entry merges the rows of one CDR3 protein and shows their most common DNA and genes. A total of some 1.5 million distinct CDR3 sequences appear in this sample, about 30% of them only once. Over 7% of the sample is held by the ten biggest clonotypes. What was sequenced was blood. Receptors were obtained from a woman in her 30s in good health.

This clonotype has only one observation. The chain employs TRBV25-1 and TRBJ2-3; TRBD2 aligns across 7 bases. Germline CDR1 is MGHDK and CDR2 is SYGVNS. This CDR3 contains 12 residues. V was clipped by 6 bases and J by 5 bases; unmatched bases: 2. This chain's CDR3 is CASRGGKDTQYF. CDR3 nucleotides: TGTGCCAGCAGGGGGGGGAAAGATACGCAGTATTTT.

This clonotype was seen ten or more times. The CDR3 sequence is CSARGRTTEETQYF. The CDR3 DNA reads as TGCAGTGCTAGAGGAAGGACAACCGAAGAGACCCAGTACTTC. The V call is TRBV20-1, the J call TRBJ2-5; perhaps TRBD1 as D (5 bases). CDR1 and CDR2 (germline): DFQATT, SNEGSKA (reference sequence). V lost 1 base and J lost 3, with 12 bases in between. This CDR3 spans 14 amino acids.

The table lists this clonotype with a few counts. The chain carries TRBV29-1 and TRBJ2-3; D tentatively reads TRBD1 or TRBD2 (5 bases each). V was trimmed by 3 bases and J by 1 base, leaving 11 bases between them. The CDR3 is 14 residues long. The germline V gene has CDR1 SQVTM and CDR2 ANQGSEA. The CDR3 sequence is CSVDVLGGTDTQYF. CDR3 bases: TGCAGCGTTGATGTCCTGGGGGGCACAGATACGCAGTATTTT.

The CDR3 loop is CASGKTGAQETQYF. CDR3 nucleotide sequence: TGTGCCAGTGGAAAGACAGGGGCCCAAGAGACCCAGTACTTC. J is TRBJ2-5 and V is TRBV6-1, with TRBD1 identical over 8 bases. Germline V gene sequence: CDR1 MNHNS, CDR2 SASEGT. J gave up 1 base and V 9 bases, and 7 bases lay outside the gene matches. The CDR3 extends over 14 amino acids.

The chain couples TRBV2 to TRBJ1-1; D not certain. Germline-derived CDR1 and CDR2 are SNHLY and FYNNEI. This CDR3 is built from 12 residues. Trimming removed 6 bases at V and 4 bases at J, with 9 bases between. This CDR3 is CASRKEGTEAFF. DNA of the CDR3: TGTGCCAGCAGGAAGGAAGGCACTGAAGCTTTCTTT. Based on the CDR3 plus reference TRBV2 and TRBJ1-1, the full variable domain is EPEVTQTPSHQVTQMGQEVILRCVPISNHLYFYWYRQILGQKVEFLVSFYNNEISEKSEIFDDQFSVERPDGSNFTLKIRSTKLEDSAMYFCASRKEGTEAFFGQGTRLTVV.

The chain has TRBV7-2 and TRBJ2-7; perhaps TRBD2 as D (6 bases). The V gene's germline CDR1 is SGHTA and CDR2 FQGNSA. V lost 5 bases to trimming and J lost 2 bases, with 16 bases between them. This CDR3 has 15 amino acids. CDR3 in DNA: TGTGCCAGCAGCCGTTGGGCGGGGTCGGCCTACGAGCAGTACTTC. This gives the protein CASSRWAGSAYEQYF.

CDR3 residues: CASSRRDQRYNEQFF. The CDR3, as DNA: TGTGCCAGCAGCCGCAGGGACCAAAGATACAATGAGCAGTTCTTC. The V gene is TRBV7-9, the J gene TRBJ2-1, with D perhaps assigned TRBD1 or TRBD2 (5 bases each). Trimming shortened V by 5 bases and J by 4 bases, and 15 bases separated the two germline ends. The CDR3 length is 15 residues. CDR1 is SEHNR and CDR2 is FQNEAQ in the germline V gene (reference sequence).

This clonotype was counted a few times. The chain joins TRBV7-8 to TRBJ2-4; D may be TRBD1 (5 bases). Near its end, the DNA agrees better with TRBJ2-7, so the J call may be wrong. CDR3 length: 13 residues. Germline V gives CDR1 SGHVS, CDR2 FQNEAQ. This CDR3 reads CASSLVQEYEQYF. DNA of the CDR3: TGTGCCAGCAGCTTAGTACAGGAATACGAGCAGTACTTC.

V usage is TRBV20-1 and J usage is TRBJ1-4, with D unresolved. This CDR3 is built from 13 residues. The germline V gene has CDR1 DFQATT and CDR2 SNEGSKA (reference sequence). Trimming cost V 6 bases and J 6 bases, with 14 bases left between them. The CDR3 DNA reads TGCAGTGCCGCCGGACTGTGGGATGAAAAACTGTTTTTT. It specifies CSAAGLWDEKLFF.

The chain is built from TRBV21-1 and TRBJ2-1; the DNA was not used to check the table's D call, TRBD2. TRBV21-1 is assigned pseudogene status. The CDR3 runs 16 residues. Written as DNA, the CDR3 is TGTGCCAGCAGCTTTATTACCGGGACTAGACACAATGAGCAGTTCTTC. This codes for CASSFITGTRHNEQFF.

This clonotype came up many times. The rearrangement links TRBV18 to TRBJ2-1; no clear D gene. Trimming cost V 4 bases and J 0 bases, with 10 bases left between them. The CDR3 contains 15 residues. Germline assignment: CDR1 KGHSH and CDR2 LQKENI. CDR3 in amino acids: CASSRTGYSYNEQFF. The DNA for the CDR3 is TGTGCCAGCTCACGGACCGGGTACTCCTACAATGAGCAGTTCTTC.

The sample holds many counts of this clonotype. This rearrangement joins TRBV3-1 to TRBJ2-7; D gene uncertain. From germline, CDR1 is LGHDT and CDR2 YNNKEL (reference sequence). V lost 1 base and J 7 bases, leaving 5 bases between the germline ends. The CDR3 is 11 residues long. The CDR3 sequence is CASSQVGEQYF. The DNA of the CDR3 is TGTGCCAGCAGCCAAGTGGGGGAGCAGTACTTC.

This sequence joins TRBV20-1 and TRBJ1-6; D is uncertain. The germline gives CDR1 DFQATT, CDR2 SNEGSKA (reference sequence). V was clipped by 2 bases and J by 9 bases, with 17 bases between them. The CDR3 consists of 15 residues. The CDR3 loop is CSARKDPRYGSPLHF. The CDR3 DNA follows: TGCAGTGCTAGAAAGGACCCTCGGTATGGTTCACCCCTCCACTTT.

The chain is built from TRBV13 and TRBJ2-3, with D uncertain. The V end was cut by 0 bases, the J end by 4 bases, with 8 bases between. The CDR3 sequence is 14 residues long. From germline, CDR1 is PRHDT and CDR2 FYEKMQ (reference sequence). In DNA, the CDR3 is TGTGCCAGCAGCTTAGGCCGACGGGCAGATACGCAGTATTTT. Protein: CASSLGRRADTQYF.

Many counts were recorded for this clonotype. This chain joins TRBV12-3 or TRBV12-4 and TRBJ2-5; TRBD2 matches 11 bases. With V trimmed by 3 bases and J by 2 bases, 5 bases remained unmatched. The CDR3 is 16 amino acids. CDR3 sequence (DNA): TGTGCCAGCAGTTTGTGGCTAGCGGGAGGACAAGAGACCCAGTACTTC. Amino acid sequence: CASSLWLAGGQETQYF.